These T cell receptor beta chains were read from a single sample in a study of cytotoxic CD8 clonotypes in ibrutinib-treated CLL. Sequencing used immunoSEQ multiplex PCR; TCRdb keeps in-frame clones, though not all of them. This table holds some 30,000 clones, approximately 80% found once. The source was PBMCs, collected after 36 months of ibrutinib treatment. These receptors were taken from a human donor with chronic lymphocytic leukemia. Both conserved end residues are part of each CDR3. A D gene is named only where the DNA matches it firmly. For some rows the clone size is stated as once, few or many, or as a class when expanded; others skip it.

TRBJ2-7 . once TRBV5-1 TGCGCCAGCAGCTCCACCGGGACGTACTCCTACGAGCAGTACTTC CASSSTGTYSYEQYF
TRBJ1-5 . many TRBV7-9 TGTGCCAGCAGACTGGATGGGGGTTCGGATCAGCCCCAGCATTTT CASRLDGGSDQPQHF
TRBJ1-2 . . TRBV7-9 TGTGCCAGCAGCTTAGTTCTAGGGGGAAACTATGGCTACACCTTC CASSLVLGGNYGYTF
TRBJ1-6 . . TRBV4-1 TGCGCCAGCAGCCAAGAAGAGCAGCGTGCCTATAATTCACCCCTCCACTTT CASSQEEQRAYNSPLHF
TRBJ1-1 . . TRBV18 TGTGCCAGCTCACCCCGAACCGGGACGGAAGCTTTCTTT CASSPRTGTEAFF
TRBJ1-2 . . TRBV9 TGTGCCAGCAGCTTTAGTGACGGGCTGGGGGAGGGCTACACCTTC CASSFSDGLGEGYTF
TRBJ2-5 . . TRBV13 TGTGCCAGCAGCTTGAGTTGGGGAGAGACCCAGTACTTC CASSLSWGETQYF
TRBJ1-5 . . TRBV6-5 TGTGCCAGCAGTTACTCCCACAATCAGCCCCAGCATTTT CASSYSHNQPQHF
TRBJ1-2 TRBD1 few TRBV4-1 TGCGCCAGCAGCCTAACCGGGACAGGGAACTATGGCTACACCTTC CASSLTGTGNYGYTF
TRBJ2-2 TRBD2 once TRBV19 TGTGCCAGTAGTATGACGCGGGGGGCCACCGGGGAGCTGTTTTTT CASSMTRGATGELFF
TRBJ1-2 . . TRBV19 TGTGCCAGTAGTATAAAGGCAGGGGACGGCTATGGCTACACCTTC CASSIKAGDGYGYTF
TRBJ1-3 . few TRBV7-9 TGTGCCAGCAGCTTAGAAACAGGTTTCTCTGGAAACACCATATATTTT CASSLETGFSGNTIYF
TRBJ1-5 . . TRBV7-6 TGTGCCAGCAGCTTAACCCTGGGTGGAGCCCAGCATTTT CASSLTLGGAQHF
TRBJ2-1 . . TRBV19 TGTGCCTCGTGGGCTTTGGGGTACAATGAGCAGTTCTTC CASWALGYNEQFF
TRBJ2-7 . . TRBV4-3 TGCGCCAGCAGCCAGGGGTCCGGGCTGCTGAACTACGAGCAGTACTTC CASSQGSGLLNYEQYF
TRBJ1-1 . . TRBV11-3 TGTGCCAGCAGCTTAGTAGGTTACACTGAAGCTTTCTTT CASSLVGYTEAFF
TRBJ2-7 TRBD1 few TRBV5-1 TGCGCCAGCAGCATTTCGGGACAGGAGCAGTACTTC CASSISGQEQYF
TRBJ1-1 . . TRBV11-2 TGTGCCAGCAGCTTCCGGTTTGCTGAAGCTTTCTTT CASSFRFAEAFF
TRBJ1-5 . . TRBV5-4 TGTGCCAGCAGCCTCTGGGGGGGGAATCAGCCCCAGCATTTT CASSLWGGNQPQHF
TRBJ2-7 . . TRBV5-1 TGCGCCAGCAGCGCCGGGACCGAGTGGGAGCAGTACTTC CASSAGTEWEQYF
TRBJ2-7 TRBD2 . TRBV7-2 TGTGCCAGCAGCCTCTCTAGCGGGGGGACCCCCTACGAGCAGTACTTC CASSLSSGGTPYEQYF
TRBJ1-1 . few TRBV4-1 TGCGCCAGCAGCCAGGGCGATATGAACACTGAAGCTTTCTTT CASSQGDMNTEAFF
TRBJ1-1 . . TRBV28 TGTGCCAGCAGAAGGATGATGAACACTGAAGCTTTCTTT CASRRMMNTEAFF
TRBJ2-5 . . TRBV28 TGTGCCAGCAGCGGACAGATCTACCAAGAGACCCAGTACTTC CASSGQIYQETQYF
TRBJ1-1 . once TRBV4-2 TGTGCCAGCAGCCAAGAACTTTGGGGAAACACTGAAGCTTTCTTT CASSQELWGNTEAFF
TRBJ2-7 . . TRBV7-2 TGTGCCAGCAGACCTCAGGGAGGAAAGGCCTACGAGCAGTACTTC CASRPQGGKAYEQYF
TRBJ2-1 . few TRBV7-8 TGTGCCAGCAGCCCCAAATCGAACAATGAGCAGTTCTTC CASSPKSNNEQFF
TRBJ2-7 TRBD1 . TRBV23-1 TGCGCCAGCAGTATATCTACGGGACAGGGTAACTACGAGCAGTACTTC CASSISTGQGNYEQYF
TRBJ1-2 . . TRBV4-3 TGCGCCAGCAGCCAAGATAGAGGGGGGCAGGCCCTTGGCTACACCTTC CASSQDRGGQALGYTF
TRBJ2-5 . . TRBV18 TGTGCCAGCTCACCACCGAGTTTGAGGGGGGAGACCCAGTACTTC CASSPPSLRGETQYF
TRBJ1-4 . . TRBV7-9 TGTGCCAGCAGCTTAGGGACAGAGGTAATTGAAAAACTGTTTTTT CASSLGTEVIEKLFF
TRBJ2-3 . . TRBV7-8 TGTGCCAGCAGCGGTACCCTGAGGGGGGGCCAAGATACGCAGTATTTT CASSGTLRGGQDTQYF
TRBJ1-4 . . TRBV9 TGTGCCAGCAGCGAGGTTGCAACTAATGAAAAACTGTTTTTT CASSEVATNEKLFF
TRBJ1-1 TRBD1 few TRBV11-2 TGTGCCAGCAGCCCACGGACAGGGGAAGGAGCTTTCTTT CASSPRTGEGAFF
TRBJ2-3 . . TRBV19 TGTGCCAGTAGTCACACGGGGACAGATACGCAGTATTTT CASSHTGTDTQYF
TRBJ2-1 TRBD2 . TRBV18 TGTGCCAGCTCACCACGAACCGGGGGGGCAAATGAGCAGTTCTTC CASSPRTGGANEQFF
TRBJ1-2 . . TRBV18 TGTGCCAGCTCGCTGTTTAACTATGGCTACACCTTC CASSLFNYGYTF
TRBJ2-3 TRBD1 . TRBV5-4 TGTGCCAGCAGCCATGGACAGGGGGCTGGAGATACGCAGTATTTT CASSHGQGAGDTQYF
TRBJ1-4 . . TRBV21-1 TGTGCCAGCAGCACCGGGACAGTCACTTCTGCAACTAATGAAAAACTGTTTTTT CASSTGTVTSATNEKLFF